This T cell receptor (beta chain) emerged from a study of T cells in Graves' hyperthyroidism and ophthalmopathy. This clonotype has ten or more counts. What it binds is not known. In the ophthalmopathy cohort, Clinical Activity Score was at least 3, NOSPECS grade at least 4, and duration under 3 months. A patient was excluded if there was uncontrolled infection, other autoimmune disease, pregnancy or lactation. Using around 10 ml of fresh peripheral blood, PBMCs were prepared. There are 14 residues in the CDR3. CDR1 is SGHTA, CDR2 FQGNSA, per germline. The germline V and J ends were trimmed by 7 bases and 5 bases, with 15 bases remaining between them. From RNA transcripts, TCR beta CDR3 regions were amplified. Initially, a first-round RT-PCR of the TCR CDR3 employed the HTBI primer set. TCRdb reprocessed the multiplex PCR reads with MiXCR, giving one entry per CDR3 protein. In the table there are 550,000 to 600,000 distinct CDR3 sequences, 12% to 15% of which are singletons.

Whole-study findings and limits: Most thyroid clonotypes that were expanded above 0.001 also turned up in blood.

Sequences were obtained from blood. The V and J genes are TRBV7-2 and TRBJ2-1; no clear D. The TCR originated in a woman aged 18-29 years with Graves' ophthalmopathy. For the CDR3, the DNA is TGTGCCAGCACCTCAACAACGAGTCACAATGAGCAGTTCTTC. Protein sequence: CASTSTTSHNEQFF.